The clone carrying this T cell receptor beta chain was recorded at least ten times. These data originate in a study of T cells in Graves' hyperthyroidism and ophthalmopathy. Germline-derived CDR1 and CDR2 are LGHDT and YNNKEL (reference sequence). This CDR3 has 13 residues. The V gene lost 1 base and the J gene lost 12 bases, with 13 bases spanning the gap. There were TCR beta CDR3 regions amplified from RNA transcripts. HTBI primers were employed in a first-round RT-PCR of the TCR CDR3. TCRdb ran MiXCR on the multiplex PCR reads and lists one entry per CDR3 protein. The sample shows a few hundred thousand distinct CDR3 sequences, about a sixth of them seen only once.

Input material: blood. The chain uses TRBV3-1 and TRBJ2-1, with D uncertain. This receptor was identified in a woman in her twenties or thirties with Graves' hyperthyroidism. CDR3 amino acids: CASSQVVPAVQFF. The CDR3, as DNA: TGTGCCAGCAGCCAAGTTGTCCCGGCGGTGCAGTTCTTC.